Listed below are T cell receptor beta chains from one sample, sequenced in a study of shared clonotypes between healthy human individuals. Method: immunoSEQ multiplex PCR; TCRdb's copy keeps in-frame clones and lacks some. The data show some 200,000 clones, 90% to 95% seen once. The sample comprised naive CD4+ T cells sorted from blood. The receptors originated from a woman in her 30s in good health. The CDR3 runs from the conserved cysteine through the conserved F or W. A D gene is named only where the DNA matches it firmly. Clone size is stated in some rows and not others, as once, few, many or a class when expanded.

D | J | size | V | DNA | CDR3
TRBD1 | TRBJ1-1 | once | TRBV7-9 | TGTGCCAGCAGCTTAGATGGCAGGGGGAGAACCCAAGCTTTCTTT | CASSLDGRGRTQAFF
NA | TRBJ2-7 | NA | TRBV28 | TGTGCCAGCAGTTTATATGCCTACGAGCAGTACTTC | CASSLYAYEQYF
NA | TRBJ2-5 | once | TRBV7-8 | TGTGCCAGCAGCCTGGCGGTCGAGACCCAGTACTTC | CASSLAVETQYF
NA | TRBJ2-3 | NA | TRBV9 | TGTGCCAGCAGCGTAGTCGCGGGACGGGCAGATACGCAGTATTTT | CASSVVAGRADTQYF
NA | TRBJ2-7 | NA | TRBV19 | TGTGCCAGTAGTATGGGACAAACCTACGAGCAGTACTTC | CASSMGQTYEQYF
NA | TRBJ2-1 | NA | TRBV11-3 | TGTGCCAGCAGCTTAGGGGTCCCCGTCGGCTCCTACAATGAGCAGTTCTTC | CASSLGVPVGSYNEQFF
NA | TRBJ2-1 | NA | TRBV28 | TGTGCCAGCTTCCCCCCGGGAGCCAGCTCCTACAATGAGCAGTTCTTC | CASFPPGASSYNEQFF
NA | TRBJ1-5 | NA | TRBV19 | TGTGCCAGTAGTACCGATCTAAGTAATCAGCCCCAGCATTTT | CASSTDLSNQPQHF
NA | TRBJ2-3 | NA | TRBV11-2 | TGTGCCAGCCACCTCATAGCGACAGATACGCAGTATTTT | CASHLIATDTQYF
NA | TRBJ1-5 | NA | TRBV19 | TGTGCCAGTAGCGGACTAAATCAGCCCCAGCATTTT | CASSGLNQPQHF
TRBD1 | TRBJ2-7 | NA | TRBV6-1 | TGTGCCAGCAAAATTAGGACAGGGGGCTCCTACGAGCAGTACTTC | CASKIRTGGSYEQYF
TRBD2 | TRBJ2-2 | NA | TRBV18 | TGTGCCAGCTCGCAACTAGCGGGTTCGAACACCGGGGAGCTGTTTTTT | CASSQLAGSNTGELFF
TRBD1 | TRBJ1-1 | NA | TRBV25-1 | TGTGCCAGCAGTGAACCAGGACAGGGCCCGAACACTGAAGCTTTCTTT | CASSEPGQGPNTEAFF
NA | TRBJ2-7 | NA | TRBV28 | TGTGCCAGCAGGGCCGGATCTAGCCCCTACGAGCAGTACTTC | CASRAGSSPYEQYF
TRBD1 | TRBJ2-7 | once | TRBV6-1 | TGTGCCAGCAGTGAAGCTAGGGTCGACAGGGGGCAGTTCAGAGGATCCTACGAGCAGTACTTC | CASSEARVDRGQFRGSYEQYF
NA | TRBJ2-7 | NA | TRBV11-2 | TGTGCCAGCAGCCGAATAGGGGGTCGGAACGAGCAGTACTTC | CASSRIGGRNEQYF
NA | TRBJ2-1 | NA | TRBV14 | TGTGCCAGCAGCCACCGCCTCGGGAGCGGAAGCAATGAGCAGTTCTTC | CASSHRLGSGSNEQFF
NA | TRBJ2-5 | NA | TRBV18 | TGTGCCAGCTCGTTCGTGGGCTCTAGGGATGAGACCCAGTACTTC | CASSFVGSRDETQYF
NA | TRBJ2-2 | NA | TRBV5-1 | TGCGCCAGCAGCTTGGCCGTGCTAAACACCGGGGAGCTGTTTTTT | CASSLAVLNTGELFF
TRBD2 | TRBJ2-3 | once | TRBV4-1 | TGCGCCAGCAGCCCTTCCCCCCCTGCGGGAGTGGCGGATACGCAGTATTTT | CASSPSPPAGVADTQYF
NA | TRBJ1-1 | once | TRBV10-1 | TGCGCCAGCAGTGGACAGGCCCCGAACACTGAAGCTTTCTTT | CASSGQAPNTEAFF
NA | TRBJ1-2 | NA | TRBV9 | TGTGCCAGCAGCGTAGAGGGCAGATCTAACTATGGCTACACCTTC | CASSVEGRSNYGYTF
TRBD1 | TRBJ2-7 | NA | TRBV11-3 | TGTGCCAGCAGCCGAGACAGGGCCTACGAGCAGTACTTC | CASSRDRAYEQYF
TRBD2 | TRBJ2-7 | NA | TRBV28 | TGTGCCAGCAGGGACGGGACTAGCGGGAGAAAAGAGCAGTACTTC | CASRDGTSGRKEQYF
NA | TRBJ1-5 | NA | TRBV27 | TGTGCCAGTACAGGGAGCGGCAATCAGCCCCAGCATTTT | CASTGSGNQPQHF
NA | TRBJ1-5 | NA | TRBV7-2 | TGTGCCAGCAGCCCAAAGCCTCGGGACGCACAGCCCCAGCATTTT | CASSPKPRDAQPQHF
NA | TRBJ1-5 | NA | TRBV18 | TGTGCCAGCTCACCACCGGTCAGGACCGGCAATCAGCCCCAGCATTTT | CASSPPVRTGNQPQHF
TRBD1 | TRBJ2-7 | NA | TRBV5-1 | TGCGCCAGCAGCTCGGGACAGAACCGTGAGCAGTACTTC | CASSSGQNREQYF
NA | TRBJ2-1 | NA | TRBV28 | TGTGCCAGCAGTTTATCCGGGAGCTCCCGCAATGAGCAGTTCTTC | CASSLSGSSRNEQFF
NA | TRBJ2-7 | NA | TRBV19 | TGTGCCAGTAGTATTTCTAGCGAGAGCTCCTACGAGCAGTACTTC | CASSISSESSYEQYF
NA | TRBJ1-1 | NA | TRBV2 | TGTGCCAGCAGTGAGGAGGGGTTTTACACTGAAGCTTTCTTT | CASSEEGFYTEAFF
NA | TRBJ1-3 | once | TRBV28 | TGTGCCAGCAGTTTACAGGCAGCCTTTGACACCATATATTTT | CASSLQAAFDTIYF
TRBD2 | TRBJ2-7 | NA | TRBV5-8 | TGTGCCAGCAGCTTGGCCGTTAGTTGGCGGGAGGTCGACGAGCAGTACTTC | CASSLAVSWREVDEQYF
TRBD1 | TRBJ1-2 | NA | TRBV29-1 | TGCAGCGTTGGCAATGACAGGGTTCGCGGCTACACCTTC | CSVGNDRVRGYTF
TRBD2 | TRBJ2-7 | NA | TRBV11-2 | TGTGCCAGCAGCTTTTCCCCGGGGGGCTCCTACGAGCAGTACTTC | CASSFSPGGSYEQYF
NA | TRBJ2-7 | NA | TRBV2 | TGTGCCAGCAGGGGTAACGAGCAAGACTACGAGCAGTACTTC | CASRGNEQDYEQYF
NA | TRBJ2-6 | NA | TRBV7-9 | TGTGCCAGCAGCTTAGAGGGGGTTGGAGGGGCCAACGTCCTGACTTTC | CASSLEGVGGANVLTF
TRBD1 | TRBJ2-3 | NA | TRBV18 | TGTGCCAGCTCACCACCGGGCACAGGGGTAGATACGCAGTATTTT | CASSPPGTGVDTQYF
NA | TRBJ1-4 | NA | TRBV18 | TGTGCCAGCTCCTTCTCCCCGGAGGGTGAAAAACTGTTTTTT | CASSFSPEGEKLFF
NA | TRBJ2-2 | NA | TRBV7-3 | TGTGCCAGCAGCTTAAGTGAACAGACATATGCGAACACCGGGGAGCTGTTTTTT | CASSLSEQTYANTGELFF
NA | TRBJ1-4 | NA | TRBV5-6 | TGTGCCAGCAGCCCCGCGTTTCCCGCTACAACTAATGAAAAACTGTTTTTT | CASSPAFPATTNEKLFF
NA | TRBJ2-7 | NA | TRBV5-6 | TGTGCCAGCAGCAGACGGGCCGCGCGGGAGCAGTACTTC | CASSRRAAREQYF
NA | TRBJ2-1 | NA | TRBV18 | TGTGCCAGCTCACTTTACAGGGATAATGAGCAGTTCTTC | CASSLYRDNEQFF
NA | TRBJ1-1 | NA | TRBV28 | TGTGCCAGCAGCTCACCGAATGGACAGAAGAACACTGAAGCTTTCTTT | CASSSPNGQKNTEAFF
TRBD1 | TRBJ2-7 | NA | TRBV6-1 | TGTGCCAGCAAAGAAGACAGGGGGCGTATTTACGAGCAGTACTTC | CASKEDRGRIYEQYF
NA | TRBJ1-1 | NA | TRBV19 | TGTGCCAGTAGTATGCAGCAAAGGACTGAAGCTTTCTTT | CASSMQQRTEAFF
TRBD1 | TRBJ1-1 | once | TRBV28 | TGTGCCAGCAGCGATAGAGGGGGCGCGTGGACTGAAGCTTTCTTT | CASSDRGGAWTEAFF
NA | TRBJ1-1 | NA | TRBV6-1 | TGTGCCAGCAGTGAATGGCAGCCGAACACTGAAGCTTTCTTT | CASSEWQPNTEAFF
NA | TRBJ2-5 | once | TRBV19 | TGTGCCAGTAGCCCAAGGACGACCCGGGAGACCCAGTACTTC | CASSPRTTRETQYF
NA | TRBJ1-5 | NA | TRBV27 | TGTGCCAGCAGTACCGACAGTTATCAGCCCCAGCATTTT | CASSTDSYQPQHF